What follows is one T cell receptor (beta chain) and its context. V was cut by 1 base and J by 3 bases, with 9 bases left in between. Germline V gene data show CDR1 as MDHEN and CDR2 as SYDVKM. This CDR3 contains 14 residues. TCRdb's table, derived via immunoSEQ multiplex PCR, lists solely in-frame clones and lacks some. This sample has fewer than 85,000 clones, with around 96% found just once. The sample is drawn from a study of T cell changes during pregnancy in multiple sclerosis. The sequence derives from a female donor with multiple sclerosis, enrolled in a pregnancy study. Here the sequenced sample was peripheral blood, taken in the second trimester of pregnancy. The rearrangement joins TRBV28 to TRBJ1-2; possible D gene TRBD1, 5 bases. The CDR3 DNA sequence: TGTGCCAGCAGTTTATACGGGGACTACTATGGCTACACCTTC. Protein product: CASSLYGDYYGYTF.